This entry concerns a single T cell receptor beta chain. The antigen is not known. Trimming removed 0 bases from V and 2 bases from J, with 8 bases in between. Germline-derived CDR1 and CDR2 are MGHRA and YSYEKL. The CDR3 loop spans 16 amino acids. This sample stems from a study of shared clonotypes between healthy human individuals. Findings of the study overall: How much donors shared clonotypes was expected to be affected by sequencing depth.

Assay runs were performed at deep level. Sequencing used immunoSEQ multiplex PCR; TCRdb keeps in-frame clones, though not all of them. This sample carries approximately 470,000 clones, approximately 82% of them seen once, and the ten largest clones take approximately 12%. The TCR comes from a woman in her 40s in good health. Some clones in this sample may be carry-over from other donors' samples. J is TRBJ2-6 and V is TRBV4-1; a weak D match, TRBD2 (5 bases). Sequencing used PBMCs. The CDR3 DNA sequence: TGCGCCAGCAGCCAAGAGAGGCGGGCTGGGGCCAACGTCCTGACTTTC. Translated, it gives CASSQERRAGANVLTF.